These 24 T cell receptor beta chains share one sample of origin, sequenced in a study of shared clonotypes between healthy human individuals. Produced via immunoSEQ multiplex PCR; TCRdb's table is partial and in-frame only. The sample records roughly 2.2 million clones, roughly 92% being singletons. The source material was naive CD4+ T cells from PBMCs. Indicated subset: CD45RA+ positively selected. These receptors all come from a man in his late teens or twenties in good health. Some clones in this sample may be carry-over from other donors' samples.

CDR3 coding DNA: TGTGCCAGCAGCGGTGGTGCTTACTATGGCTACACCTTC. Residues: CASSGGAYYGYTF. The rearrangement uses TRBV6-5 and TRBJ1-2, with D uncertain. Germline V CDR1 and CDR2: MNHEY, SVGAGI. The germline V and J ends were trimmed by 6 bases and 3 bases, with 11 bases remaining between them. The CDR3 runs 13 residues.

This CDR3 is CASSPGLVVENEQFF. The CDR3, as DNA: TGTGCCAGCAGCCCCGGACTAGTGGTGGAGAATGAGCAGTTCTTC. The chain uses TRBV7-3 and TRBJ2-1; 7 bases match TRBD2. The CDR3 sequence is 15 residues long. Germline V gene sequence: CDR1 SGHTA, CDR2 FQGTGA. V shed 5 bases, J shed 7 bases, and the junction held 11 bases outside the gene matches.

J is TRBJ1-1 and V is TRBV9, with a tentative D call TRBD1 (5 bases). Trimming stripped 0 bases from V and 5 bases from J, with 17 bases between. Germline-derived CDR1 and CDR2 are SGDLS and YYNGEE. The CDR3 is 16 amino acids. DNA of the CDR3: TGTGCCAGCAGCGTAGCCTGGGTTCCGGGACCGACTGAAGCTTTCTTT. Its translation: CASSVAWVPGPTEAFF.

CDR3 residues: CASSKSAAQETQYF. The CDR3, as DNA: TGTGCCAGCAGTAAATCAGCGGCCCAAGAGACCCAGTACTTC. The chain uses TRBV2 and TRBJ2-5, with D possibly matching TRBD2 (5 bases). The germline gives CDR1 SNHLY, CDR2 FYNNEI. The CDR3 has 14 amino acids. The V end was cut by 5 bases, the J end by 1 base, with 11 bases between. The whole variable domain, remainder taken from reference TRBV2 and TRBJ2-5, is EPEVTQTPSHQVTQMGQEVILRCVPISNHLYFYWYRQILGQKVEFLVSFYNNEISEKSEIFDDQFSVERPDGSNFTLKIRSTKLEDSAMYFCASSKSAAQETQYFGPGTRLLVL.

This chain joins TRBV6-1 and TRBJ2-6; D ambiguous. V was shortened by 8 bases and J by 0 bases, with 11 bases between the two germline ends. Germline lookup yields CDR1 MNHNS and CDR2 SASEGT. The length of the CDR3 is 15 residues. The CDR3 sequence: CASGFTVSGANVLTF. The CDR3 bases are TGTGCCAGCGGCTTCACAGTCTCTGGGGCCAACGTCCTGACTTTC.

The chain employs TRBV27 and TRBJ2-7, with D tentatively TRBD2 (6 bases). Germline V gene lookup returns CDR1 MNHEY and CDR2 SMNVEV (reference sequence). The V gene lost 6 bases and the J gene lost 7 bases, with 13 bases spanning the gap. The CDR3 loop spans 12 amino acids. CDR3 DNA sequence: TGTGCCAGCAGCGAGTCCCGGGGGGAGCAGTACTTC. Its protein is CASSESRGEQYF.

The rearrangement joins TRBV10-3 to TRBJ2-7, with D possibly TRBD1 on 6 matching bases. This CDR3 has 13 amino acids. CDR1 is ENHRY, CDR2 SYGVKD, per germline. With 6 bases removed from V and 6 bases from J, the gap between germline ends came to 15 bases. The DNA of the CDR3 is TGTGCCATCAGCCTCGAACAGGGTGGCGAGCAGTACTTC. It yields the protein CAISLEQGGEQYF.

The chain uses TRBV7-3 and TRBJ2-3, with D perhaps matching TRBD1 (6 bases). This CDR3 comprises 16 residues. Germline V gene sequence: CDR1 SGHTA, CDR2 FQGTGA. Trimming stripped 5 bases from V and 0 bases from J, with 15 bases between. In nucleotides, the CDR3 is TGTGCCAGCAGCCCTACAGGGCATCTAAGCACAGATACGCAGTATTTT. Amino acid sequence: CASSPTGHLSTDTQYF.

The chain combines TRBV27 with TRBJ2-7; 9 positions agree with TRBD1. This CDR3 region has 14 residues. The V and J ends lost 6 bases and 4 bases, in that order; junction bases with no gene match: 7. Germline assignment: CDR1 MNHEY and CDR2 SMNVEV (reference sequence). CDR3 loop: CASSSGQGTYEQYF. CDR3 bases: TGTGCCAGCAGCTCCGGACAGGGGACGTACGAGCAGTACTTC.

V is TRBV30 and J is TRBJ1-5; TRBD1 matches 8 bases. Trimming took 3 bases from V and 5 from J; bases not matched to a gene: 9. The V gene's germline CDR1 is GTSNPN and CDR2 SVGIG (reference sequence). This CDR3 contains 15 residues. The CDR3 loop is CAWSAFQGADQPQHF. CDR3 DNA: TGTGCCTGGAGCGCGTTCCAGGGGGCTGATCAGCCCCAGCATTTT.

This chain joins TRBV5-6 and TRBJ1-2, with D unclear. V gave up 3 bases and J gave up 7 bases, with 16 bases separating them. CDR1 SGHDT and CDR2 YYEEEE come from the germline V gene. This CDR3 spans 14 amino acids. The CDR3 nucleotides are TGTGCCAGCAGCTCAAGGGAGAGGTCCGGTGGCTACACCTTC. Translation gives CASSSRERSGGYTF.

The chain combines TRBV30 with TRBJ2-1; 7 positions match TRBD2. The germline CDR1 and CDR2 sequences are GTSNPN and SVGIG (reference sequence). This CDR3 has 13 amino acids. With V trimmed by 3 bases and J by 3 bases, 2 bases remained unmatched. The CDR3 DNA sequence: TGTGCCTGGAGAAGCGGGAACTACAATGAGCAGTTCTTC. Amino acid sequence: CAWRSGNYNEQFF.

For this clone: This CDR3 is also generated by other DNA sequences in the sample. The CDR3 coding sequence is TGCGCCAGCAGCTCTGGGACTAGCGGGAGCTCCTACAATGAGCAGTTCTTC. It yields the protein CASSSGTSGSSYNEQFF. The V and J genes are TRBV5-1 and TRBJ2-1; 14 nucleotides match TRBD2. Germline CDR1 reads SGHRS; CDR2 reads YFSETQ. The CDR3 sequence is 17 residues long. V was clipped by 3 bases and J by 0 bases; unmatched bases: 2.

V is TRBV5-1 and J is TRBJ2-2; TRBD2 is a possible D gene (5 bases). CDR3 length equals 15 residues. CDR1 is SGHRS and CDR2 is YFSETQ in the germline V gene. Between the trimmed V and J ends, which lost 0 bases and 1 base, there was a span of 7 bases. CDR3 bases: TGCGCCAGCAGCTTGGCCGGGATGAACACCGGGGAGCTGTTTTTT. It encodes CASSLAGMNTGELFF.

The count of this clone is one. The identical CDR3 is also encoded by other nucleotide sequences in the sample. The chain links TRBV28 to TRBJ2-7, with TRBD1 as a possible D gene (6 bases). This CDR3 is 14 amino acids long. The V gene lost 5 bases and the J gene lost 2 bases, with 13 bases spanning the gap. Germline assignment: CDR1 MDHEN and CDR2 SYDVKM. The CDR3 coding sequence is TGTGCCAGCAGTCTCGACAGGTTCCCCTACGAGCAGTACTTC. Translation gives CASSLDRFPYEQYF.

V gene TRBV7-2 combines with J gene TRBJ2-5; possibly TRBD1 or TRBD2 for D (5 bases each). The V gene's germline CDR1 is SGHTA and CDR2 FQGNSA. The CDR3 has 15 residues. Between the trimmed V and J ends, which lost 1 base and 5 bases, there was a span of 14 bases. The DNA for the CDR3 is TGTGCCAGCAGCTTAGTCCAGCGGTGGGGGGAGACCCAGTACTTC. Translation gives CASSLVQRWGETQYF.

As for this clone: This specimen includes other DNA sequences encoding the same CDR3. The V and J genes are TRBV10-3 and TRBJ1-5; 7 positions match TRBD1. CDR1 and CDR2 (germline): ENHRY, SYGVKD. The V gene end was trimmed by 6 bases and the J gene end by 0 bases; junction bases not matched to a gene: 2. This CDR3 is 14 amino acids long. The CDR3 sequence is CAIRGQNSNQPQHF. DNA of the CDR3: TGTGCCATCAGGGGACAGAATAGCAATCAGCCCCAGCATTTT.

The V and J genes are TRBV11-2 and TRBJ2-3; no definite D call. The CDR3 spans 14 residues. CDR1 and CDR2 from the germline V gene are SGHAT and FQNNGV. The V and J ends lost 5 bases and 5 bases respectively, with 14 bases between them. The CDR3 DNA reads as TGTGCCAGCAGCCCAACGACCGTTGGAGATACGCAGTATTTT. Encoded protein: CASSPTTVGDTQYF.

V gene TRBV5-5 combines with J gene TRBJ1-5; D gene unclear. The CDR3 loop spans 15 amino acids. Trimming pared 4 bases from V and 0 bases from J, leaving 11 bases between. Germline loops: CDR1 SGHKS, CDR2 YYEKEE (reference sequence). The CDR3 nucleotides read TGTGCCAGCAGCCCTGAGGTCCATAGCAATCAGCCCCAGCATTTT. This sequence encodes CASSPEVHSNQPQHF.

The chain combines TRBV13 with TRBJ2-7; maybe TRBD1 (5 bases). Germline V lookup: CDR1 PRHDT, CDR2 FYEKMQ (reference sequence). This CDR3 contains 14 residues. Trimming left V 4 bases short and J 3 bases short, with 13 bases between. The CDR3 reads CASSSRVTYYEQYF. CDR3 sequence (DNA): TGTGCCAGCAGCTCCAGGGTAACCTACTACGAGCAGTACTTC.

The gene calls are TRBV7-9 and TRBJ2-6, with 7 bases identical to TRBD1. CDR3 length equals 17 residues. V lost 3 bases and J lost 2; bases outside the gene matches: 7. The germline CDR1 and CDR2 sequences are SEHNR and FQNEAQ (reference sequence). This chain's CDR3 is CASSFSIDRAGANVLTF. The CDR3, as DNA: TGTGCCAGCAGCTTTTCCATAGACAGGGCTGGGGCCAACGTCCTGACTTTC. The full variable domain, its missing parts supplied by reference TRBV7-9 and TRBJ2-6, is DTGVSQNPRHKITKRGQNVTFRCDPISEHNRLYWYRQTLGQGPEFLTYFQNEAQLEKSRLLSDRFSAERPKGSFSTLEIQRTEQGDSAMYLCASSFSIDRAGANVLTFGAGSRLTVL.

This chain connects TRBV28 to TRBJ1-5; 9 bases agree with TRBD1. The CDR3 sequence is 19 residues long. The germline V gene encodes CDR1 MDHEN and CDR2 SYDVKM. After removal of 6 bases from V and 1 base from J, the junction contained 16 bases not matched to a gene. CDR3 loop: CASRFAGQGRVTSNQPQHF. CDR3 DNA: TGTGCCAGCAGATTTGCGGGACAGGGACGTGTAACAAGCAATCAGCCCCAGCATTTT.

The chain is built from TRBV7-3 and TRBJ1-5, with D hard to call. The CDR3 runs 15 residues. In germline, CDR1 is SGHTA, CDR2 FQGTGA. Trimming took 5 bases from V and 7 from J, leaving 18 bases between them. The CDR3 protein is CASSPLEVNKQPQHF. CDR3 in DNA: TGTGCCAGCAGCCCTCTTGAGGTAAACAAACAGCCCCAGCATTTT.

V is TRBV13 and J is TRBJ1-3; TRBD1 aligns across 8 bases. J was trimmed by 4 bases and V by 3 bases; bases with no gene match: 8. CDR1 and CDR2 (germline): PRHDT, FYEKMQ (reference sequence). This CDR3 has 16 amino acids. Here the CDR3 reads CASSFTLTGGGNTIYF. The CDR3 region has the DNA TGTGCCAGCAGCTTTACACTCACAGGGGGAGGAAACACCATATATTTT.